These 2 T cell receptor beta chains were sequenced from one sample in a study of technical replicates of blood from several donors. Profiling relied on immunoSEQ multiplex PCR, and the TCRdb table lists in-frame clones only, not all of them. The sample holds around 72,000 clones; less than 99% are singletons and the top ten take roughly 0.2%. What was sequenced was T cells isolated from PBMCs. These receptors were taken from a human donor in good health.

The chain combines TRBV6-4 with TRBJ1-2; 8 nucleotides agree with TRBD1. V trimming: 2 bases; J trimming: 7 bases; junction bases outside the gene matches: 6. The CDR3 runs 14 residues. Germline values: CDR1 MRHNA, CDR2 SNTAGT. The CDR3 sequence: CASSDGQGASGYTF. The CDR3 region has the DNA TGTGCCAGCAGTGACGGCCAGGGGGCGAGTGGCTACACCTTC.

The rearrangement links TRBV9 to TRBJ1-2; no reliable D call. Germline V gene data show CDR1 as SGDLS and CDR2 as YYNGEE. The V and J ends lost 0 bases and 4 bases respectively, with 7 bases between them. The CDR3 loop spans 13 amino acids. The CDR3, as DNA: TGTGCCAGCAGCGTAGAAGTCAGCTATGGCTACACCTTC. It yields the protein CASSVEVSYGYTF.